The next 18 T cell receptor beta chains were all read from a single sample in a study of T cell clones after liver transplantation (dated by TCRdb to the late 2010s). What this sample's time point label stands for: pre-transplant. Preparation of the library involved the immunoSEQ multiplex PCR assay. Not all clones reach the TCRdb copy of this immuneACCESS table, which keeps in-frame sequences only. Checked studies attribute under half of the gap to unresolved V genes and leave the rest unexplained. This sample has 98,000 or so clones in its table, and roughly four fifths of those were observed once. The ten largest make up just under 1% of the sample. Here the sequenced sample was CD4+ T cells from blood, taken before liver transplant. The source is a human donor who received a liver transplant.

The V gene is TRBV4-1, the J gene TRBJ2-2; 9 bases line up with TRBD1. CDR1 is MGHRA, CDR2 YSYEKL, per germline. The CDR3 sequence is 11 residues long. The junction had 2 bases not matched to a gene; V was cut back by 5 bases and J by 13 bases. This CDR3 is CASSRDRALFF. The DNA for the CDR3 is TGCGCCAGCAGCAGGGACAGGGCGCTGTTTTTT.

This clone was counted only a few times. This chain uses TRBV6-5 with TRBJ1-3; no definite D call. This CDR3 comprises 14 residues. Deletions cut 7 bases from V and 2 bases from J, with 12 bases between. The germline gives CDR1 MNHEY, CDR2 SVGAGI. This CDR3 reads CASTTGPAGNTIYF. The CDR3 nucleotides are TGTGCCAGCACTACCGGGCCAGCTGGAAACACCATATATTTT.

This clone was seen once. The chain recombines TRBV6-1 with TRBJ2-7; 7 bases are a match to TRBD1. Trimming cost V 2 bases and J 0 bases; bases outside gene matches: 4. There are 15 residues in the CDR3. The germline gives CDR1 MNHNS, CDR2 SASEGT. CDR3 residues: CASSERDRVSYEQYF. As DNA, the CDR3 is TGTGCCAGCAGTGAAAGGGACAGAGTCTCCTACGAGCAGTACTTC.

Written as DNA, the CDR3 is TGTGCCAGCAGTCTCGCTTCCTACGAGCAGTACTTC. This codes for CASSLASYEQYF. The chain employs TRBV6-6 and TRBJ2-7; unclear D gene. The CDR3 covers 12 residues. With 5 bases removed from V and 1 base from J, the gap between germline ends came to 6 bases. Germline values: CDR1 MNHNY, CDR2 SVGAGI (reference sequence).

This chain links TRBV27 with TRBJ1-2; D unresolved. The CDR3 covers 15 residues. V lost 7 bases, J lost 4 bases, and 19 bases lay in between. Per germline, CDR1 MNHEY and CDR2 SMNVEV (reference sequence). The CDR3 DNA reads as TGTGCCAGCATTCACCCAAACGCAGTAGGCTATGGCTACACCTTC. The encoded protein is CASIHPNAVGYGYTF.

The rearrangement uses TRBV11-2 and TRBJ1-1; D not certain. The CDR3 length is 14 residues. CDR1 is SGHAT and CDR2 is FQNNGV in the germline V gene. Trimming cost V 8 bases and J 1 base, with 14 bases left between them. The CDR3 nucleotides are TGTGCCAGCTCCTACGGTCACGGGAACACTGAAGCTTTCTTT. It is translated as CASSYGHGNTEAFF.

The chain couples TRBV29-1 to TRBJ2-2; 8 nucleotides align to TRBD1. The CDR3 sequence is 14 residues long. With V trimmed by 7 bases and J by 0 bases, 4 bases remained unmatched. Germline V gene data show CDR1 as SQVTM and CDR2 as ANQGSEA. The CDR3 protein is CSGKDRANTGELFF. The CDR3 nucleotides are TGCAGCGGGAAGGACAGGGCGAACACCGGGGAGCTGTTTTTT.

J is TRBJ2-3 and V is TRBV9; D remains ambiguous. V shed 0 bases and J shed 9 bases, with 8 bases lying between them. Germline V lookup: CDR1 SGDLS, CDR2 YYNGEE. This CDR3 is 12 amino acids long. CDR3 DNA sequence: TGTGCCAGCAGCGTAGGATCCCGCACGCAGTATTTT. Its translation: CASSVGSRTQYF. Looking up the rest from reference TRBV9 and TRBJ2-3 gives the full variable domain: DSGVTQTPKHLITATGQRVTLRCSPRSGDLSVYWYQQSLDQGLQFLIQYYNGEERAKGNILERFSAQQFPDLHSELNLSSLELGDSALYFCASSVGSRTQYFGPGTRLTVL.

J is TRBJ2-7 and V is TRBV18; D is undetermined. CDR1 and CDR2 from the germline V gene are KGHSH and LQKENI. V was shortened by 4 bases and J by 0 bases, with 10 bases between the two germline ends. The CDR3 runs 14 residues. CDR3 sequence reads: CASSRGRSSYEQYF. CDR3 in DNA: TGTGCCAGCTCACGAGGCAGGAGCTCCTACGAGCAGTACTTC.

Here the CDR3 DNA reads TGTGCCAGCAGCGTAGACGGGTCGAACACTGAAGCTTTCTTT. Amino acids: CASSVDGSNTEAFF. The genes are TRBV9 and TRBJ1-1; D is unresolved. Between the trimmed V and J ends, which lost 0 bases and 1 base, there was a span of 7 bases. Germline V gene sequence: CDR1 SGDLS, CDR2 YYNGEE. CDR3 size: 14 residues.

The genes are TRBV6-1 and TRBJ1-2, with 9 bases lining up with TRBD1. The germline gives CDR1 MNHNS, CDR2 SASEGT. CDR3 length: 13 amino acids. V was pared by 8 bases and J by 8 bases, with 9 bases of the junction left unmatched. The CDR3 DNA follows: TGTGCCAGCGGGACAGGGATTGGGAGGGGCTACACCTTC. Its protein is CASGTGIGRGYTF.

The table lists this clone with many counts. The chain links TRBV28 to TRBJ2-2; TRBD1 matches 9 bases. The CDR3 spans 15 residues. V dropped 7 bases and J dropped 2; count of bases not matched to a gene: 5. The germline V gene has CDR1 MDHEN and CDR2 SYDVKM. For the CDR3, the DNA is TGTGCCAGCAATCCTACAGGGGGCAACACCGGGGAGCTGTTTTTT. Its translation: CASNPTGGNTGELFF.

This rearrangement joins TRBV5-1 to TRBJ2-4; 10 bases align to TRBD2. The germline CDR1 and CDR2 sequences are SGHRS and YFSETQ. The V segment lost 2 bases and the J segment 2 bases; nucleotides outside the gene matches: 10. The CDR3 is made up of 18 amino acids. In DNA, the CDR3 is TGCGCCAGCAGCTTCTTATCTAGCGGGAGTAGATCCAAAAACATTCAGTACTTC. Protein: CASSFLSSGSRSKNIQYF.

In DNA, the CDR3 is TGTGCCAGCAGCTACATGCCCGTTGGCACCTACAATGAGCAGTTCTTC. As protein: CASSYMPVGTYNEQFF. This sequence joins TRBV5-5 and TRBJ2-1; D unresolved. V was pared by 3 bases and J by 2 bases, with 15 bases between. Germline V gene sequence: CDR1 SGHKS, CDR2 YYEKEE (reference sequence). The CDR3 consists of 16 residues.

This chain joins TRBV4-3 and TRBJ1-2; possible D gene TRBD1, 5 bases. Germline CDR1 and CDR2: LGHNA and YSLEER. CDR3 length equals 15 residues. V was shortened by 4 bases and J by 1 base, with 13 bases between the two germline ends. The CDR3 DNA is TGCGCCAGCAGCCCCTCGGGGCCACTTAACTATGGCTACACCTTC. Translation: CASSPSGPLNYGYTF.

The V gene is TRBV7-2, the J gene TRBJ2-2, with 9 nucleotides matching TRBD1. Germline values: CDR1 SGHTA, CDR2 FQGNSA. The CDR3 is 16 amino acids. The ends lost 3 bases at V and 5 bases at J; junction bases unmatched: 7. DNA for the CDR3: TGTGCCAGCAGCTTTACCGGGACAGGGACTACCGGGGAGCTGTTTTTT. Its protein is CASSFTGTGTTGELFF.

The V gene is TRBV19, the J gene TRBJ1-6, with D perhaps TRBD1 (6 bases). Trimming removed 6 bases at V and 1 base at J, with 19 bases between. Germline V gives CDR1 LNHDA, CDR2 SQIVND (reference sequence). The CDR3 consists of 18 residues. The CDR3 here is CASSPLQGSGSYNSPLHF. CDR3 bases: TGTGCCAGTAGCCCATTACAGGGATCGGGGTCCTATAATTCACCCCTCCACTTT.

The chain joins TRBV19 to TRBJ2-7; D ambiguous. With 3 bases removed from V and 6 bases from J, the gap between germline ends came to 12 bases. The CDR3 covers 13 residues. Per germline, CDR1 LNHDA and CDR2 SQIVND (reference sequence). CDR3 region: CASSIYHSGEQYF. In nucleotides, the CDR3 is TGTGCCAGTAGTATTTACCACTCGGGCGAGCAGTACTTC.